The 28 T cell receptor beta chains listed next were all sequenced from one sample in a study of T cells in women clearing cervical HPV infection. TCRdb's table, derived via immunoSEQ multiplex PCR, lists solely in-frame clones and lacks some. The sample data list about 30,000 clones. The material sequenced was blood buffy coat. These TCRs come from a woman aged 18 to 75 with a cervical HPV16 infection that either progressed to CIN3+ or cleared (not recorded which).

As for this clone: The read ends 3 residues before the CDR3 terminus; that terminus is restored from the germline J gene. The V gene is TRBV4-1, the J gene TRBJ2-7; D may be TRBD1 (5 bases). The CDR3 totals 13 residues. Germline CDR1 is MGHRA and CDR2 is YSYEKL. V lost 2 bases and J 3 bases, leaving 8 bases between the germline ends. This CDR3 is CASSQTQVYEQYF. Partial CDR3 DNA: TGCGCCAGCAGCCAAACACAGGTCTACGAG.

In regard to this clone: With the read ending 3 residues before the CDR3 end, the germline J gene is used to fill in that end. V is TRBV5-1 and J is TRBJ2-2; D may be TRBD1 (6 bases). V was clipped by 4 bases and J by 2 bases, with 12 bases between them. Germline CDR1 is SGHRS and CDR2 is YFSETQ. The CDR3 totals 15 residues. Incomplete CDR3 DNA: TGCGCCAGCAGCCGTGGGACACAAAACACCGGGGAG. The encoded protein is CASSRGTQNTGE. The CDR3 in its entirety is CASSRGTQNTGELFF.

A word on this clone: The CDR3 is cut off 3 residues early in the read; its end comes from the germline J gene. V gene TRBV6-4 combines with J gene TRBJ2-3; 8 bases are a match to TRBD2. Germline V gives CDR1 MRHNA, CDR2 SNTAGT. The CDR3 consists of 15 residues. The ends lost 4 bases at V and 4 bases at J; junction bases unmatched: 7. The CDR3 here is CASSAAPGGADTQYF. CDR3 DNA (partial): TGTGCCAGCAGTGCCGCTCCGGGGGGGGCAGATACG.

About this clone: The read ends 3 residues early relative to the CDR3; the germline J gene fills the gap. This chain connects TRBV28 to TRBJ2-1; D remains ambiguous. Germline CDR1 MDHEN, CDR2 SYDVKM. The CDR3 has 11 amino acids. Trimming took 7 bases from V and 4 from J, leaving 5 bases between them. The part of the CDR3 DNA that was read is TGTGCCAGCAACACGTACAATGAG. This gives the protein CASNTYNE. The full CDR3 is CASNTYNEQFF.

To note about this clone: The read falls 3 residues short of the CDR3 end, and the missing part is taken from the germline J gene. The chain carries TRBV7-8 and TRBJ2-1, with 11 positions matching TRBD1. This CDR3 comprises 17 residues. Looked up from germline, CDR1 is SGHVS and CDR2 is FQNEAQ. The V segment lost 1 base and the J segment 6 bases; nucleotides outside the gene matches: 8. The sequenced part of the CDR3 DNA is TGTGCCAGCAGCTTAGGGCAGTGGGACAGGGGGGGCAATGAG. It specifies CASSLGQWDRGGNE. The full CDR3 protein is CASSLGQWDRGGNEQFF.

A word on this clone: The CDR3 is cut off 3 residues early in the read; its end comes from the germline J gene. The rearrangement uses TRBV24-1 and TRBJ2-7, with 8 bases fitting TRBD1. The V and J ends lost 3 bases and 0 bases, in that order; junction bases with no gene match: 0. The CDR3 contains 14 residues. The germline V gene has CDR1 KGHDR and CDR2 SFDVKD. CDR3 residues: CATSDGQGSYEQYF. Incomplete CDR3 DNA: TGTGCCACCAGTGATGGACAGGGCTCCTACGAG.

As concerns this clone: The read gets to within 3 residues of the CDR3 end, and the germline J gene fills in the rest. The genes are TRBV6-1 and TRBJ2-3; D gene ambiguous. V lost 1 base, J lost 1 base, and 9 bases lay in between. The CDR3 is 15 amino acids. Germline lookup yields CDR1 MNHNS and CDR2 SASEGT. CDR3 DNA (partial): TGTGCCAGCAGTGAAGGGTTCCGGGGCACAGATACG. Protein sequence: CASSEGFRGTDT. The entire CDR3 reads CASSEGFRGTDTQYF.

The CDR3 loop is CASSAGGETQYF. CDR3 DNA, as far as it was read: TGCGCCAGCAGCGCGGGGGGAGAGACC. The chain recombines TRBV10-1 with TRBJ2-5; 8 bases align to TRBD2. Read coverage stops 3 residues before the CDR3 terminus; the germline J gene supplies the remainder. CDR3 length equals 12 residues. Trimming removed 6 bases from V and 4 bases from J; junction bases left unmatched: 1. Germline V gene data show CDR1 as WNHNN and CDR2 as SYGVQD (reference sequence).

A note on this clone: The observed sequence ends 3 residues before the CDR3 terminus, with the missing tail filled in from the germline J gene. The chain is built from TRBV7-6 and TRBJ1-5, with D perhaps TRBD1 (6 bases). The germline V and J ends were trimmed by 1 base and 5 bases, with 18 bases remaining between them. CDR3 length equals 17 residues. Germline V lookup: CDR1 SGHVS, CDR2 FNYEAQ. CDR3 bases read: TGTGCCAGCAGCTTAGGGGGATTCCGGGACAAACATCAGCCC. Protein product: CASSLGGFRDKHQP. The entire CDR3 is CASSLGGFRDKHQPQHF.

On this clone itself: The observed sequence ends 3 residues before the CDR3 terminus, with the missing tail filled in from the germline J gene. The V gene is TRBV19, the J gene TRBJ2-5; a possible D gene is TRBD2 (6 bases). The length of the CDR3 is 13 residues. CDR1 is LNHDA, CDR2 SQIVND, per germline (reference sequence). Between the trimmed V and J ends, which lost 3 bases and 2 bases, there was a span of 7 bases. The CDR3: CASSMGLQETQYF. The CDR3 bases that were read are TGTGCCAGTAGTATGGGACTGCAAGAGACC.

Of note for this clone: Sequencing ends 3 residues short of the CDR3 end; the germline J gene provides the rest. The chain recombines TRBV5-1 with TRBJ1-3; D is uncertain. V shed 2 bases and J shed 1 base, with 13 bases lying between them. This CDR3 has 16 amino acids. Germline assignment: CDR1 SGHRS and CDR2 YFSETQ. This CDR3 is CASSFDPPGSGNTIYF. CDR3 DNA, as far as it was read: TGCGCCAGCAGCTTCGACCCGCCGGGTTCTGGAAACACC. Variable domain in full (rest from reference TRBV5-1 and TRBJ1-3): KAGVTQTPRYLIKTRGQQVTLSCSPISGHRSVSWYQQTPGQGLQFLFEYFSETQRNKGNFPGRFSGRQFSNSRSEMNVSTLELGDSALYLCASSFDPPGSGNTIYFGEGSWLTVV.

Of note for this clone: The CDR3 is cut off 3 residues early in the read; its end comes from the germline J gene. The chain joins TRBV4-2 to TRBJ2-3, with 10 bases fitting TRBD2. This CDR3 contains 15 residues. Germline V gene sequence: CDR1 LGHNA, CDR2 YNFKEQ. Germline trimming cut 4 bases from V and 3 bases from J; bases unmatched to any gene: 4. The sequenced CDR3 bases are TGTGCCAGCAGCCCAGGGACTAGCGAGACAGATACG. This sequence encodes CASSPGTSETDT. The full CDR3 protein reads CASSPGTSETDTQYF.

With regard to this clone: The read terminates 3 residues before the CDR3 end, so the remaining end is supplied by the germline J gene. This chain joins TRBV5-1 and TRBJ2-1; 11 bases fit TRBD2. The CDR3 spans 16 residues. Trimming cost V 0 bases and J 8 bases; bases outside gene matches: 7. Germline V gives CDR1 SGHRS, CDR2 YFSETQ. The CDR3 DNA, read in part, is TGCGCCAGCAGCTTGGCCCTAGCGGGGGGTAGGGATGAG. The encoded protein is CASSLALAGGRDE. The full CDR3 reads CASSLALAGGRDEQFF.

With respect to this clone: Coverage ceases 3 residues before the CDR3 finishes, and the germline J gene fills in the end. This chain links TRBV5-4 with TRBJ1-2, with TRBD1 as a possible D gene (6 bases). The CDR3 is made up of 15 amino acids. Germline CDR1 SGHNT, CDR2 YYREEE (reference sequence). V was trimmed by 0 bases and J by 5 bases, leaving 14 bases between them. Partial CDR3 DNA: TGTGCCAGCAGCTTGGAGGGGGAATCACTATATGGC. The encoded protein is CASSLEGESLYG. The whole CDR3 reads CASSLEGESLYGYTF.

In regard to this clone: The read terminates 3 residues before the CDR3 end, so the remaining end is supplied by the germline J gene. The J gene is TRBJ2-7, the V gene TRBV3-1 (or the pseudogene TRBV3-2); D may be TRBD1 (6 bases). The V and J ends lost 4 bases and 3 bases respectively, with 19 bases between them. This CDR3 has 16 residues. Germline V gene lookup returns CDR1 LGHDT and CDR2 YNNKEL (reference sequence). CDR3 protein: CASSPADSHYHYEQYF. The CDR3 bases that were read are TGTGCCAGCAGCCCGGCGGACAGCCATTATCACTACGAG.

About this clone itself: Coverage ceases 3 residues before the CDR3 finishes, and the germline J gene fills in the end. The chain links TRBV19 to TRBJ2-3; D is unclear. V lost 5 bases to trimming and J lost 2 bases, with 11 bases between them. The CDR3 runs 14 residues. The germline gives CDR1 LNHDA, CDR2 SQIVND (reference sequence). CDR3 DNA (partial): TGTGCCAGTAGTCCAACTTCTGCCACAGATACG. Residues: CASSPTSATDT. The full-length CDR3 reads as CASSPTSATDTQYF.

On this clone: The missing CDR3 end, 3 residues past where the read stops, is filled in from the germline J gene. This chain links TRBV20-1 with TRBJ1-3, with D possibly being TRBD1 (5 bases). The CDR3 is 14 amino acids. V lost 2 bases to trimming and J lost 0 bases, with 8 bases between them. From germline, CDR1 is DFQATT and CDR2 SNEGSKA (reference sequence). This CDR3 is CSARRGDSGNTIYF. The DNA read from the CDR3 is TGCAGTGCTAGAAGGGGTGACTCTGGAAACACC.

Of note for this clone: With the read ending 3 residues before the CDR3 end, the germline J gene is used to fill in that end. The chain combines TRBV2 with TRBJ2-1, with TRBD1 identical over 9 bases. With V trimmed by 3 bases and J by 7 bases, 13 bases remained unmatched. CDR3 length equals 17 residues. CDR1 SNHLY and CDR2 FYNNEI come from the germline V gene. The sequenced part of the CDR3 DNA is TGTGCCAGCAGTGAGGAGTTCACAGGGGGCGCGGAGAATGAG. Amino acids: CASSEEFTGGAENE. The entire CDR3 protein reads CASSEEFTGGAENEQFF.

On this clone itself: The read falls 3 residues short of the CDR3 end, and the missing part is taken from the germline J gene. The J gene is TRBJ2-5, the V gene TRBV7-3, with TRBD2 as a possible D gene (6 bases). This CDR3 is 14 amino acids long. CDR1 is SGHTA, CDR2 FQGTGA, per germline. Trimming removed 7 bases from V and 1 base from J, with 13 bases in between. The CDR3 loop is CASILSGFQETQYF. CDR3 DNA, as far as it was read: TGTGCCAGCATCCTTAGCGGCTTCCAAGAGACC. The full variable domain, rest sourced from reference TRBV7-3 and TRBJ2-5, is GAGVSQTPSNKVTEKGKYVELRCDPISGHTALYWYRQSLGQGPEFLIYFQGTGAADDSGLPNDRFFAVRPEGSVSTLKIQRTERGDSAVYLCASILSGFQETQYFGPGTRLLVL.

Of note for this clone: The read finishes 3 residues shy of the CDR3 end, and the germline J gene is used to complete it. V gene TRBV4-2 combines with J gene TRBJ1-2, with TRBD1 identical over 8 bases. The V segment lost 1 base and the J segment 4 bases; nucleotides outside the gene matches: 5. Germline V CDR1 and CDR2: LGHNA, YNFKEQ. The CDR3 is made up of 15 amino acids. Here the CDR3 reads CASSQADREVYGYTF. The CDR3 DNA, read in part, is TGTGCCAGCAGCCAAGCGGACAGGGAAGTCTATGGC.

Remarks on this clone: The sequenced fragment ends 3 residues before the CDR3 boundary, so the rest is inferred from the germline J gene. The genes are TRBV2 and TRBJ2-1, with a weak D call TRBD2 (6 bases). Germline V gene sequence: CDR1 SNHLY, CDR2 FYNNEI. V was shortened by 6 bases and J by 7 bases, with 13 bases between the two germline ends. This CDR3 is built from 13 residues. The CDR3 reads CASSVIGGNEQFF. Partial CDR3 DNA: TGTGCCAGCAGCGTGATCGGAGGGAATGAG.

As to this clone: The read ends 3 residues before the CDR3 terminus; that terminus is restored from the germline J gene. The chain employs TRBV14 and TRBJ2-7; weak D call: TRBD2 (5 bases). The germline V and J ends were trimmed by 0 bases and 5 bases, with 14 bases remaining between them. The CDR3 extends over 15 amino acids. Germline assignment: CDR1 SGHDN and CDR2 FVKESK. CDR3 DNA (partial): TGTGCCAGCAGCCAAGATTGGTTGAGGGCCCACGAG. This encodes CASSQDWLRAHE. The complete CDR3 protein is CASSQDWLRAHEQYF.

Points on this clone: From the germline J gene comes the end of the CDR3, since the read stops 3 residues before it. The chain links TRBV20-1 to TRBJ2-2, with 9 bases identical to TRBD2. Germline V gene sequence: CDR1 DFQATT, CDR2 SNEGSKA (reference sequence). The CDR3 is 16 residues long. Trimming at V came to 0 bases and at J to 5 bases, leaving 7 bases not matched to a gene. The CDR3 bases that were read are TGCAGTGCTAGAGATATTCCGACTAGCGGAACCGGGGAG. Its protein product is CSARDIPTSGTGE. The entire CDR3 protein reads CSARDIPTSGTGELFF.

With respect to this clone: The read ends 3 residues before the CDR3 terminus; that terminus is restored from the germline J gene. The V and J genes are TRBV5-3 and TRBJ1-4; the D is unclear. TRBV5-3 is treated as an ORF (open reading frame) with a function not yet certain. CDR3 length: 15 residues. V shed 2 bases and J shed 0 bases, with 8 bases lying between them. The DNA read from the CDR3 is TGTGCCAGAAGCTTCAAGCAGGCAACTAATGAAAAA. Its protein product is CARSFKQATNEK. Given in full, the CDR3 is CARSFKQATNEKLFF.

Comment on this clone: The sequence runs out 3 residues before the end of the CDR3; the remainder is reconstructed from the germline J gene. This rearrangement joins TRBV28 to TRBJ2-2; 10 bases are shared with TRBD2. The CDR3 sequence is 14 residues long. With V trimmed by 6 bases and J by 8 bases, 6 bases remained unmatched. CDR1 MDHEN and CDR2 SYDVKM come from the germline V gene. This CDR3 reads CASRASGGRGELFF. Partial CDR3 DNA: TGTGCCAGCAGGGCTAGCGGGGGAAGGGGGGAG.

Regarding this clone: The read ends 3 residues before the CDR3 terminus; that terminus is restored from the germline J gene. The chain combines TRBV27 with TRBJ2-1; 8 bases match TRBD2. Germline loops: CDR1 MNHEY, CDR2 SMNVEV (reference sequence). Trimming removed 6 bases from V and 3 bases from J; junction bases left unmatched: 4. This CDR3 spans 14 amino acids. CDR3 protein: CASRERGSYNEQFF. Partial CDR3 DNA: TGTGCCAGCAGAGAGCGGGGGAGCTACAATGAG.

Details on this clone: The read ends 3 residues before the CDR3 terminus; that terminus is restored from the germline J gene. The chain is built from TRBV5-4 and TRBJ2-2, with 7 nucleotides matching TRBD1. The CDR3 is made up of 15 amino acids. CDR1 SGHNT and CDR2 YYREEE come from the germline V gene (reference sequence). Trimming cost V 2 bases and J 3 bases; bases outside gene matches: 4. The CDR3 DNA, read in part, is TGTGCCAGCAGCTTACAGGGGACCTACACCGGGGAG. It is translated as CASSLQGTYTGE. The entire CDR3 sequence reads CASSLQGTYTGELFF.

Turning to this clone: The CDR3 goes on 3 residues after the read ends, and that part is filled in from the germline J gene. This rearrangement joins TRBV7-9 to TRBJ2-2; D is perhaps TRBD1 (6 bases). The length of the CDR3 is 15 residues. Germline V gives CDR1 SEHNR, CDR2 FQNEAQ (reference sequence). Trimming removed 3 bases at V and 5 bases at J, with 13 bases between. Incomplete CDR3 DNA: TGTGCCAGCAGCTTTCTTGGGACACCAACCGGGGAG. Translation gives CASSFLGTPTGE. The entire CDR3 sequence reads CASSFLGTPTGELFF.